This T cell receptor beta chain was profiled in a study of blood T cell repertoires in COVID-19. Sequenced by immunoSEQ multiplex PCR; TCRdb stores in-frame clones only, minus some. The data contain some 70,000 clones, about 90% of them singletons. The CDR3 spans 17 residues. The germline CDR1 and CDR2 sequences are LNHDA and SQIVND (reference sequence). V lost 7 bases to trimming and J lost 0 bases; unmatched junction nucleotides: 14. The rearrangement uses TRBV19 and TRBJ1-2; TRBD1 matches 7 bases. This receptor was taken from a man in his forties with COVID-19, enrolled during active disease. Sample: peripheral blood. The CDR3 bases are TGTGCCAGTATTGACAACCGGGACAGTCTTTCTAACTATGGCTACACCTTC. Translation gives CASIDNRDSLSNYGYTF.